The 32 T cell receptor beta chains reported below all come from one sample, sequenced in a study of blood T cell repertoires in COVID-19 (dated by TCRdb to 2020 to 2022). Libraries were built with the immunoSEQ multiplex PCR assay. In TCRdb, the immuneACCESS table is reduced to in-frame sequences with V and J assigned. These tables do not hold every clone; where another copy was compared, an unresolved V gene accounts for under half, and the others remain unexplained. The sample table lists about 140,000 clones, about 70% of them with a count of one. The top ten hold around 14% of the sample. The sequenced material came from peripheral blood. The receptors come from a man older than 75 with acute or convalescent COVID-19.

The V and J genes are TRBV11-2 and TRBJ2-5, with a weak D call TRBD1 (8 bases). Looked up from germline, CDR1 is SGHAT and CDR2 is FQNNGV. The CDR3 extends over 14 amino acids. Trimming shortened V by 5 bases and J by 4 bases, and 14 bases separated the two germline ends. The CDR3 nucleotides read TGTGCCAGCAGCAAACAGGGGGGGAGAGAGACCCAGTACTTC. Encoded protein: CASSKQGGRETQYF. Full variable domain (rest looked up from reference TRBV11-2 and TRBJ2-5): EAGVAQSPRYKIIEKRQSVAFWCNPISGHATLYWYQQILGQGPKLLIQFQNNGVVDDSQLPKDRFSAERLKGVDSTLKIQPAKLEDSAVYLCASSKQGGRETQYFGPGTRLLVL.

The rearrangement joins TRBV29-1 to TRBJ2-1, with D possibly being TRBD1 (5 bases). This CDR3 region has 13 residues. The ends were cut back, 1 base at V and 9 bases at J, with 13 bases in the middle. Germline V CDR1 and CDR2: SQVTM, ANQGSEA. The CDR3: CSVEGGRVGEQFF. The CDR3 coding sequence is TGCAGCGTTGAAGGCGGCAGGGTAGGTGAGCAGTTCTTC.

The chain carries TRBV7-2 and TRBJ2-2; a weak D match, TRBD2 (5 bases). V lost 5 bases and J 4 bases, leaving 11 bases between the germline ends. Germline V gene data show CDR1 as SGHTA and CDR2 as FQGNSA. The CDR3 runs to 14 residues. The CDR3 nucleotides are TGTGCCAGCAGCCCAGTCGCGGGCACCGGGGAGCTGTTTTTT. Encoded protein: CASSPVAGTGELFF.

This chain joins TRBV29-1 and TRBJ2-5; TRBD1 agrees at 11 bases. The V gene end was trimmed by 6 bases and the J gene end by 6 bases; junction bases not matched to a gene: 6. This CDR3 comprises 13 residues. Germline V gene data show CDR1 as SQVTM and CDR2 as ANQGSEA. Here the CDR3 reads CSVTGQGDKTQYF. The CDR3 DNA is TGCAGCGTGACGGGACAGGGGGATAAGACCCAGTACTTC. Looking up the rest from reference TRBV29-1 and TRBJ2-5 gives the full variable domain: SAVISQKPSRDICQRGTSLTIQCQVDSQVTMMFWYRQQPGQSLTLIATANQGSEATYESGFVIDKFPISRPNLTFSTLTVSNMSPEDSSIYLCSVTGQGDKTQYFGPGTRLLVL.

This clone was observed a handful of times. The V call is TRBV7-8, the J call TRBJ2-3, with TRBD2 identical over 8 bases. CDR1 and CDR2 (germline): SGHVS, FQNEAQ. This CDR3 contains 18 residues. The trim removed 1 base at V and 1 base at J, leaving 10 bases unmatched. The CDR3 is CASSLVGFSGVGTDTQYF. DNA for the CDR3: TGTGCCAGCAGCTTAGTAGGGTTTAGCGGGGTGGGCACAGATACGCAGTATTTT.

The chain combines TRBV5-4 with TRBJ2-2; D is perhaps TRBD1 (6 bases). Trimming cost V 1 base and J 3 bases, with 7 bases left between them. From germline, CDR1 is SGHNT and CDR2 YYREEE (reference sequence). The CDR3 consists of 14 residues. In DNA form, the CDR3 reads TGTGCCAGCAGCTTGAGACAGGACACCGGGGAGCTGTTTTTT. This encodes CASSLRQDTGELFF. The whole variable domain, filled in from reference TRBV5-4 and TRBJ2-2, reads ETGVTQSPTHLIKTRGQQVTLRCSSQSGHNTVSWYQQALGQGPQFIFQYYREEENGRGNFPPRFSGLQFPNYSSELNVNALELDDSALYLCASSLRQDTGELFFGEGSRLTVL.

This clone was detected only once. The chain employs TRBV27 and TRBJ2-1; tentative D call: TRBD2 (5 bases). Trimming took off 7 bases at V and 6 bases at J, with 13 bases between the two ends. Germline V CDR1 and CDR2: MNHEY, SMNVEV (reference sequence). The CDR3 length is 13 residues. CDR3 nucleotides: TGTGCCAGCATGCGGAGGTCCACCAATGAGCAGTTCTTC. Its protein is CASMRRSTNEQFF.

This sequence joins TRBV11-2 and TRBJ1-1; the D gene is possibly TRBD1 (6 bases). Deletions cut 5 bases from V and 4 bases from J, with 14 bases between. Germline loops: CDR1 SGHAT, CDR2 FQNNGV. The CDR3 length is 14 residues. The DNA for the CDR3 is TGTGCCAGCAGCCTGAATAGGGGGGGCACTGAAGCTTTCTTT. This translates into CASSLNRGGTEAFF.

The chain uses TRBV7-3 and TRBJ2-3; 11 bases map to TRBD1. The V gene end was trimmed by 5 bases and the J gene end by 5 bases; junction bases not matched to a gene: 3. The V gene's germline CDR1 is SGHTA and CDR2 FQGTGA. The CDR3 totals 14 residues. The CDR3 region has the DNA TGTGCCAGCAGCGGGGGACAGGGGGTAGATACGCAGTATTTT. Amino acids: CASSGGQGVDTQYF.

This clone is a singleton in its sample. The CDR3 coding sequence is TGTGCCAGCAGCTTGGAGCGAAGGCTTGAGACCCAGTACTTC. It specifies CASSLERRLETQYF. The V and J genes are TRBV5-4 and TRBJ2-5; D gene uncertain. The CDR3 extends over 14 amino acids. Germline CDR1 and CDR2: SGHNT and YYREEE (reference sequence). The V gene lost 0 bases and the J gene lost 5 bases, with 11 bases spanning the gap.

Remarks on this clone: In the same sample, other DNA sequences code for this CDR3. This chain connects TRBV3-1 (or the pseudogene TRBV3-2) to TRBJ1-1; no definite D call. V was shortened by 1 base and J by 8 bases, with 5 bases between the two germline ends. The CDR3 is 11 residues long. Germline CDR1 is LGHDT and CDR2 is YNNKEL (reference sequence). The CDR3 DNA is TGTGCCAGCAGCCAAGGTGAGGAAGCTTTCTTT. Encoded protein: CASSQGEEAFF.

This clone was recorded many times. This chain's CDR3 is CASTLLSENSPLHF. CDR3 DNA: TGTGCCAGCACCCTCCTCTCGGAGAATTCACCCCTCCACTTT. This chain links TRBV7-9 with TRBJ1-6; D gene unclear. Germline CDR1 SEHNR, CDR2 FQNEAQ (reference sequence). V lost 7 bases to trimming and J lost 7 bases, with 14 bases between them. The CDR3 spans 14 residues. The whole variable domain, filled in from reference TRBV7-9 and TRBJ1-6, reads DTGVSQNPRHKITKRGQNVTFRCDPISEHNRLYWYRQTLGQGPEFLTYFQNEAQLEKSRLLSDRFSAERPKGSFSTLEIQRTEQGDSAMYLCASTLLSENSPLHFGNGTRLTVT.

This clone was observed many times. One end of the junction varies from germline; a read error may be responsible. The chain joins TRBV7-2 to TRBJ1-5; TRBD1 matches 7 bases. The CDR3 contains 15 residues. CDR1 and CDR2 (germline): SGHTA, FQGNSA. The CDR3 DNA reads TGTGCCAGCAGCTTAGGACAGGGTAGGTCAGCCCCAGCATTCTTT. This gives the protein CASSLGQGRSAPAFF.

About this clone itself: This sample includes further DNA sequences coding for the same CDR3. The chain joins TRBV7-2 to TRBJ2-5, with D uncertain. CDR1 SGHTA and CDR2 FQGNSA come from the germline V gene. The CDR3 totals 11 residues. V was clipped by 5 bases and J by 4 bases, with 5 bases between them. CDR3 in DNA: TGTGCCAGCAGCGCGCGAGAGACCCAGTACTTC. This codes for CASSARETQYF.

In this sample, this clone turned up a few times. The rearrangement joins TRBV4-1 to TRBJ1-4; TRBD1 agrees at 9 bases. CDR3 length equals 15 residues. The V gene end was trimmed by 0 bases and the J gene end by 10 bases; junction bases not matched to a gene: 6. Germline assignment: CDR1 MGHRA and CDR2 YSYEKL. The CDR3 is CASSQDYRGPGKLFF. Here the CDR3 DNA reads TGCGCCAGCAGCCAAGATTACAGGGGGCCCGGAAAACTGTTTTTT.

The chain recombines TRBV7-3 with TRBJ2-2, with 8 nucleotides matching TRBD1. J gave up 6 bases and V 5 bases, and 5 bases lay outside the gene matches. CDR1 is SGHTA and CDR2 is FQGTGA in the germline V gene. This CDR3 has 14 residues. Written as DNA, the CDR3 is TGTGCCAGCAGCGCATCGACAGGGGCCGGGGAGCTGTTTTTT. It specifies CASSASTGAGELFF.

This clone occurred a few times. The rearrangement links TRBV19 to TRBJ2-1, with D tentatively TRBD2 (5 bases). CDR1 and CDR2 from the germline V gene are LNHDA and SQIVND (reference sequence). The CDR3 extends over 15 amino acids. Trimming cost V 1 base and J 5 bases, with 12 bases left between them. CDR3 protein: CASSIGTAPNNEQFF. CDR3 DNA: TGTGCCAGTAGTATAGGGACTGCTCCTAACAATGAGCAGTTCTTC.

This chain joins TRBV7-2 and TRBJ2-7; 10 nucleotides align to TRBD2. Germline V CDR1 and CDR2: SGHTA, FQGNSA. The ends lost 4 bases at V and 4 bases at J; junction bases unmatched: 7. This CDR3 is built from 15 residues. CDR3 amino acids: CASSSLAGVWYEQYF. For the CDR3, the DNA is TGTGCCAGCAGCTCCCTAGCGGGGGTATGGTACGAGCAGTACTTC.

The chain links TRBV5-6 to TRBJ1-1; TRBD1 aligns across 8 bases. Germline trimming cut 1 base from V and 5 bases from J; bases unmatched to any gene: 4. Germline-derived CDR1 and CDR2 are SGHDT and YYEEEE. This CDR3 is 14 amino acids long. The CDR3 sequence: CASSLLDRVTEAFF. CDR3 DNA sequence: TGTGCCAGCAGCTTGTTGGACAGGGTTACTGAAGCTTTCTTT. Combining the CDR3 with reference TRBV5-6 and TRBJ1-1 gives the whole variable domain DAGVTQSPTHLIKTRGQQVTLRCSPKSGHDTVSWYQQALGQGPQFIFQYYEEEERQRGNFPDRFSGHQFPNYSSELNVNALLLGDSALYLCASSLLDRVTEAFFGQGTRLTVV.

The rearrangement links TRBV9 to TRBJ1-3, with TRBD1 matching 7 bases. Germline assignment: CDR1 SGDLS and CDR2 YYNGEE. J lost 2 bases, V lost 0 bases, and 5 bases had no gene match. The CDR3 contains 16 residues. CDR3 residues: CASSVVPTGAGNTIYF. Here the CDR3 DNA reads TGTGCCAGCAGCGTAGTCCCCACAGGGGCTGGAAACACCATATATTTT.

This chain links TRBV2 with TRBJ1-1; no firm D call. The V end lost 3 bases, the J end lost 4 bases, and 12 bases lay between the germline ends. Germline values: CDR1 SNHLY, CDR2 FYNNEI. The CDR3 sequence is 14 residues long. The CDR3 nucleotides read TGTGCCAGCAGTGATAAGAGGGAGGGCACTGAAGCTTTCTTT. It encodes CASSDKREGTEAFF.

V and J are TRBV2 and TRBJ1-2; 11 nucleotides match TRBD1. Germline CDR1 is SNHLY and CDR2 is FYNNEI. CDR3 length: 13 residues. J was trimmed by 5 bases and V by 11 bases; bases with no gene match: 7. CDR3: CASRTGGEYGYTF. DNA for the CDR3: TGTGCCTCCCGGACAGGGGGCGAGTATGGCTACACCTTC.

This clone came up many times. The chain has TRBV2 and TRBJ1-6; TRBD1 aligns across 7 bases. The germline V gene encodes CDR1 SNHLY and CDR2 FYNNEI. The CDR3 has 13 amino acids. Trimming at V came to 9 bases and at J to 8 bases, leaving 7 bases not matched to a gene. The CDR3 region is CASTQGLDSPLHF. The CDR3 DNA sequence: TGTGCCAGTACACAGGGGTTAGATTCACCCCTCCACTTT. Complete variable domain (other parts from reference TRBV2 and TRBJ1-6): EPEVTQTPSHQVTQMGQEVILRCVPISNHLYFYWYRQILGQKVEFLVSFYNNEISEKSEIFDDQFSVERPDGSNFTLKIRSTKLEDSAMYFCASTQGLDSPLHFGNGTRLTVT.

The V and J genes are TRBV6-2 or TRBV6-3 and TRBJ2-7; D is perhaps TRBD1 (7 bases). Trimming cost V 6 bases and J 2 bases, with 20 bases left between them. Germline CDR1 reads MNHEY; CDR2 reads SVGEGT. The CDR3 contains 16 residues. The CDR3 bases are TGTGCCAGCAGCCAACCGCCAGGGGGGTTCACCTACGAGCAGTACTTC. Its translation is CASSQPPGGFTYEQYF.

This clone was counted a few times. The chain is built from TRBV11-2 and TRBJ1-3; 7 bases agree with TRBD1. CDR3 size: 16 residues. The germline CDR1 and CDR2 sequences are SGHAT and FQNNGV. V was clipped by 6 bases and J by 0 bases; unmatched bases: 8. CDR3 bases: TGTGCCAGCAGTTTTAACAGGGGCCCCTCTGGAAACACCATATATTTT. Translation gives CASSFNRGPSGNTIYF.

This clone has only a few counts. V is TRBV14 and J is TRBJ2-3; weak D call: TRBD2 (6 bases). Trimming pared 4 bases from V and 3 bases from J, leaving 17 bases between. This CDR3 has 16 amino acids. Germline CDR1 is SGHDN and CDR2 is FVKESK. CDR3 protein: CASSLRTPGSTDTQYF. CDR3 in DNA: TGTGCCAGCAGCCTACGGACACCCGGGAGTACAGATACGCAGTATTTT. Full variable domain (rest looked up from reference TRBV14 and TRBJ2-3): EAGVTQFPSHSVIEKGQTVTLRCDPISGHDNLYWYRRVMGKEIKFLLHFVKESKQDESGMPNNRFLAERTGGTYSTLKVQPAELEDSGVYFCASSLRTPGSTDTQYFGPGTRLTVL.

V gene TRBV2 combines with J gene TRBJ2-3; 9 positions agree with TRBD1. Germline-derived CDR1 and CDR2 are SNHLY and FYNNEI. V dropped 6 bases and J dropped 3; count of bases not matched to a gene: 7. This CDR3 has 15 residues. The CDR3 bases are TGTGCCAGCAGACCGGGACAGGGTTCGACAGATACGCAGTATTTT. Protein sequence: CASRPGQGSTDTQYF.

The rearrangement links TRBV14 to TRBJ2-1; D gene uncertain. The CDR3 runs 14 residues. Trimming removed 4 bases from V and 9 bases from J, with 16 bases in between. CDR1 and CDR2 (germline): SGHDN, FVKESK. The chain's CDR3 is CASSPVIEVVEQFF. CDR3 in DNA: TGTGCCAGCAGCCCAGTCATCGAGGTTGTTGAGCAGTTCTTC.

The chain links TRBV7-2 to TRBJ2-3; possibly TRBD2 for D (5 bases). The CDR3 loop spans 15 amino acids. V dropped 2 bases and J dropped 0 bases, with 9 bases sitting between them. CDR1 and CDR2 from the germline V gene are SGHTA and FQGNSA. As DNA, the CDR3 is TGTGCCAGCAGCTTATACCAGCGGAGCACAGATACGCAGTATTTT. Residues: CASSLYQRSTDTQYF.

The V call is TRBV7-2, the J call TRBJ1-2; 9 nucleotides agree with TRBD1. The CDR3 spans 15 residues. The trim removed 1 base at V and 5 bases at J, leaving 5 bases unmatched. Germline V gene sequence: CDR1 SGHTA, CDR2 FQGNSA. This CDR3 reads CASSLETGGKYGYTF. Here the CDR3 DNA reads TGTGCCAGCAGCTTAGAGACAGGGGGAAAGTATGGCTACACCTTC.

The V and J genes are TRBV6-6 and TRBJ2-2; D may be TRBD1 (6 bases). Germline lookup yields CDR1 MNHNY and CDR2 SVGAGI (reference sequence). Between the trimmed V and J ends, which lost 6 bases and 6 bases, there was a span of 14 bases. The CDR3 is 14 amino acids. CDR3 DNA: TGTGCCAGCAGACCCGGGACATTTTCCGGGGAGCTGTTTTTT. It is translated as CASRPGTFSGELFF.

This clone was seen more than once but under ten times. J is TRBJ1-2 and V is TRBV30; a possible D gene is TRBD1 (5 bases). Per the germline V gene, CDR1 is GTSNPN and CDR2 is SVGIG (reference sequence). The CDR3 totals 11 residues. Trimming cost V 3 bases and J 9 bases, with 11 bases left between them. CDR3 nucleotide sequence: TGTGCCTGGAGGGCAGGGTTCCGCTACACCTTC. Its protein is CAWRAGFRYTF.